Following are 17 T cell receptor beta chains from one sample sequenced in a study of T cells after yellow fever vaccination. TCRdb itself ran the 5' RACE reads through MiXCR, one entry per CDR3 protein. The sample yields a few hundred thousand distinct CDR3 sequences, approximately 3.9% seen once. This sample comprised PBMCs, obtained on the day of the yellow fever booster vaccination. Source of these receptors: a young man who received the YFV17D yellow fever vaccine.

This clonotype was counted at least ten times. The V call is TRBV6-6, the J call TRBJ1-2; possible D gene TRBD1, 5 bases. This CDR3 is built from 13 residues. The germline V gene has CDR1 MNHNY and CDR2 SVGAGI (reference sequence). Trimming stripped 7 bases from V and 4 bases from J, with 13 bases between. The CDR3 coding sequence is TGTGCCAGCAACTTGCCAGGGAGCTATGGCTACACCTTC. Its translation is CASNLPGSYGYTF.

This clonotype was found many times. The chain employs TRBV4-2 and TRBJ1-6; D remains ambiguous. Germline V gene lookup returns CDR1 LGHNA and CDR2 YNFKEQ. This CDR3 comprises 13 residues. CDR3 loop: CVRTPSDNSPLHF. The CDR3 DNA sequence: TGTGTCCGTACTCCTTCGGATAATTCACCCCTCCACTTT.

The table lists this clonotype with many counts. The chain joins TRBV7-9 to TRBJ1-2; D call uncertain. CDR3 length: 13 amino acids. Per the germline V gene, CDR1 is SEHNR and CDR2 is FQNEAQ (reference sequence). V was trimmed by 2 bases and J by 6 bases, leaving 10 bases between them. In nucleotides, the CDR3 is TGTGCCAGCAGCTTACTAGGGAAAGATGGCTACACCTTC. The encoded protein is CASSLLGKDGYTF.

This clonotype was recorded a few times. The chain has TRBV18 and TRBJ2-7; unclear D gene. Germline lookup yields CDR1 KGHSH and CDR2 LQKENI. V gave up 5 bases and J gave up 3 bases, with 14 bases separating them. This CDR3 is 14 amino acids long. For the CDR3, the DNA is TGTGCCAGCTCATCGGACGGAGCTCTCTACGAGCAGTACTTC. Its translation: CASSSDGALYEQYF.

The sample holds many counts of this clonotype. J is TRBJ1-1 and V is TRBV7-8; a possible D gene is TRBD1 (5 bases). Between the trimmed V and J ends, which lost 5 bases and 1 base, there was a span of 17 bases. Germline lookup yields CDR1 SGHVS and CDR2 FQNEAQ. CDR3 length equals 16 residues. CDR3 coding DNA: TGTGCCAGCAGCCCGACCGCGGCCGACAGGAACACTGAAGCTTTCTTT. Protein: CASSPTAADRNTEAFF.

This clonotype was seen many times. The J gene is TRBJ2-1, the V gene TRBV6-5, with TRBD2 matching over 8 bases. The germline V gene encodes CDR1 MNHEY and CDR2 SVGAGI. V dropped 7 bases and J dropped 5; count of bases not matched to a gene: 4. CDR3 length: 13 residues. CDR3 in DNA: TGTGCCAGCACCCAGCGGGGGAACAATGAGCAGTTCTTC. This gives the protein CASTQRGNNEQFF.

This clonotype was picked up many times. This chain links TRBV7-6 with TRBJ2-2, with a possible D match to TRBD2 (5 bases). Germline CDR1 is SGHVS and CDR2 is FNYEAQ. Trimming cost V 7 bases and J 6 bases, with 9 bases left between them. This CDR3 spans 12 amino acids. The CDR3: CASTPRAGELFF. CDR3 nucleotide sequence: TGTGCCAGCACCCCGCGGGCCGGGGAGCTGTTTTTT.

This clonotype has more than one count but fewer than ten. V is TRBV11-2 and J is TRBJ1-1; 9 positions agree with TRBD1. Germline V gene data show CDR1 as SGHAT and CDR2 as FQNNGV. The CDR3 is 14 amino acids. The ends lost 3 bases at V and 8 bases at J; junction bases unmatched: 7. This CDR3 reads CASSFRTGEGEAFF. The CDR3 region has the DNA TGTGCCAGCAGCTTTAGGACAGGGGAAGGCGAAGCTTTCTTT.

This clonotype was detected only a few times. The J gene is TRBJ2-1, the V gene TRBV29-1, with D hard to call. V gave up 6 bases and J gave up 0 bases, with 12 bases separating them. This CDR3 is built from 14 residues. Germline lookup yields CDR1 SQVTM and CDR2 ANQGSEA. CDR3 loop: CSVSNLISYNEQFF. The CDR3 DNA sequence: TGCAGCGTGTCAAACCTGATCTCCTACAATGAGCAGTTCTTC.

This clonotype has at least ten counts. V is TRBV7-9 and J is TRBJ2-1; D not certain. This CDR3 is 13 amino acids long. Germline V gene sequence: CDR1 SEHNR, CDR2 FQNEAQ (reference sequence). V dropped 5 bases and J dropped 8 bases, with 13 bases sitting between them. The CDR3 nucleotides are TGTGCCAGCAGCCCCTCACGTGGGGATGAGCAGTTCTTC. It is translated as CASSPSRGDEQFF.

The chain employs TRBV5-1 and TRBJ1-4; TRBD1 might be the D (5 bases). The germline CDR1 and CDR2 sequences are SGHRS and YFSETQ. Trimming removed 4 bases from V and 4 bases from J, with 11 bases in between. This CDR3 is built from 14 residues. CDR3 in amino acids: CASSPDSFNEKLFF. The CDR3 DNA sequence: TGCGCCAGCAGCCCAGACAGCTTTAATGAAAAACTGTTTTTT.

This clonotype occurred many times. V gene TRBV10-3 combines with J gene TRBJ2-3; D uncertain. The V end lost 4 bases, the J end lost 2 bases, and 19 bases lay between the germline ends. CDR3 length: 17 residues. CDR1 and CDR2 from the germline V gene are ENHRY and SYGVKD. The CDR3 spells CAISGPLDGGHTDTQYF. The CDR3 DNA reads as TGTGCCATCAGTGGGCCGCTAGACGGTGGGCACACAGATACGCAGTATTTT.

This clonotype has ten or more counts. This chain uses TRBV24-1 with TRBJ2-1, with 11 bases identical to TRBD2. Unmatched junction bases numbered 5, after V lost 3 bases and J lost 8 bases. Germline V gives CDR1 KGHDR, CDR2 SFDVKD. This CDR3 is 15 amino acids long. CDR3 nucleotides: TGTGCCACCAGTGATCCCGGACTAGCGGGTGATGAGCAGTTCTTC. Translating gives CATSDPGLAGDEQFF.

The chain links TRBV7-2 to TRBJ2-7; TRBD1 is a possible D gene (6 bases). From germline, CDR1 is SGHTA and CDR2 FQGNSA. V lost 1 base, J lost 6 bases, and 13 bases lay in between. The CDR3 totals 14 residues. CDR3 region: CASSLGGQAAEQYV. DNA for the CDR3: TGTGCCAGCAGCTTAGGGGGGCAGGCGGCCGAGCAGTACGTC.

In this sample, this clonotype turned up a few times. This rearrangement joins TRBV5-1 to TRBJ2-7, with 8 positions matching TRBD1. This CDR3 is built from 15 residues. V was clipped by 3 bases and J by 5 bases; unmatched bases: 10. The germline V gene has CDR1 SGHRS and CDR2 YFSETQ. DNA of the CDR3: TGCGCCAGCAGCTGGACAGGGATTTTCCCCCACGAGCAGTACTTC. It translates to CASSWTGIFPHEQYF.

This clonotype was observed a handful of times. CDR3 sequence (DNA): TGTGCCAGCAGCCCCGGGTCTAGCGGCGGTCCCTACGAGCAGTACTTC. Its protein is CASSPGSSGGPYEQYF. The chain combines TRBV12-3 or TRBV12-4 with TRBJ2-7; 7 bases are shared with TRBD2. V lost 6 bases to trimming and J lost 2 bases; unmatched junction nucleotides: 13. This CDR3 comprises 16 residues.

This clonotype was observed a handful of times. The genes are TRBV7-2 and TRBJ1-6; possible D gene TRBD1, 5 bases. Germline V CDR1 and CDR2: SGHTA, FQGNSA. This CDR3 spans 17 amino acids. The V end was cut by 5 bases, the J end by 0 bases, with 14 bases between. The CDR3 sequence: CASSGGGTSSYNSPLHF. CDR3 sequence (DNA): TGTGCCAGCAGCGGGGGGGGAACAAGCTCCTATAATTCACCCCTCCACTTT. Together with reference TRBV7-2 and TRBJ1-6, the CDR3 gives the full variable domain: GAGVSQSPSNKVTEKGKDVELRCDPISGHTALYWYRQSLGQGLEFLIYFQGNSAPDKSGLPSDRFSAERTGGSVSTLTIQRTQQEDSAVYLCASSGGGTSSYNSPLHFGNGTRLTVT.